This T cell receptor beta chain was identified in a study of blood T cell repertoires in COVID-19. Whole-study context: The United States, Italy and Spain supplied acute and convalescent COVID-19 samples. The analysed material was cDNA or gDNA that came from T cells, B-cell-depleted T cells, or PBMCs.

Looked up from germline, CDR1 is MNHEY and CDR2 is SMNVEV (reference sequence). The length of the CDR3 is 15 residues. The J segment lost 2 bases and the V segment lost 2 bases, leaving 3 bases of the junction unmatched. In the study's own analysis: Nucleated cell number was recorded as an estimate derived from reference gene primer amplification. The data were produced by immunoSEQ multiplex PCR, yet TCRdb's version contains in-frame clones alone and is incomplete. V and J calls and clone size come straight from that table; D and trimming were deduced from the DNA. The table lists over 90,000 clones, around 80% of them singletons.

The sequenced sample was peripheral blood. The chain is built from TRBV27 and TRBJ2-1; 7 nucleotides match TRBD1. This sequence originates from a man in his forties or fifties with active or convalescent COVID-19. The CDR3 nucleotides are TGTGCCAGCAGTTTAGTAAGGGGGCCCTACAATGAGCAGTTCTTC. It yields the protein CASSLVRGPYNEQFF.